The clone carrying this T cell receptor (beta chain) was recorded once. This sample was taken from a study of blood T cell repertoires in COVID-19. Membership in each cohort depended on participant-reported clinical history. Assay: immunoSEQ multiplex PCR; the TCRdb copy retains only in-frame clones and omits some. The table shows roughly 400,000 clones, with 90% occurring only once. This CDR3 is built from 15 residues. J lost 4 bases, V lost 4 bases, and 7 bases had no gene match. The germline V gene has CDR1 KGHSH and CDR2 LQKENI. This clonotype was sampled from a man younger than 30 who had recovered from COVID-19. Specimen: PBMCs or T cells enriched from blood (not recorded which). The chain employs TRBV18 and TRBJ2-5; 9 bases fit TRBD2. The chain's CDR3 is CASSQNSGGGETQYF. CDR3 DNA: TGTGCCAGCTCACAGAATAGCGGGGGAGGAGAGACCCAGTACTTC.